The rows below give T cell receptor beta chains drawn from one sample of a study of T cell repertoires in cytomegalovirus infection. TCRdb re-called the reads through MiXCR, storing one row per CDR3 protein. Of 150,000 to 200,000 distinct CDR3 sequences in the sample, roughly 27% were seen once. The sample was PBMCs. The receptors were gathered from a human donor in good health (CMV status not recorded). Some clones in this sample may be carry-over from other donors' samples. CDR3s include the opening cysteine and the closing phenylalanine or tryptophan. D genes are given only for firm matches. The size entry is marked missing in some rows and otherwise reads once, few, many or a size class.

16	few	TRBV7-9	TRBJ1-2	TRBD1	TGTGCCAGCAGCCCAAGTCGGACAGGGGGCGACTATGGCTACACCTTC	CASSPSRTGGDYGYTF
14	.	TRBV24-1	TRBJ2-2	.	TGTGCCACCAGTCATTACCCGAACACCGGGGAGCTGTTTTTT	CATSHYPNTGELFF
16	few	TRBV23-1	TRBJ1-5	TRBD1	TGCGCCAGCAGTCACAAACAGGGGTCTTATAATCAGCCCCAGCATTTT	CASSHKQGSYNQPQHF
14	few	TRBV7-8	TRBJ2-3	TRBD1	TGTGCCAGCAGCTTAGCTGGGACAGCAGATACGCAGTATTTT	CASSLAGTADTQYF
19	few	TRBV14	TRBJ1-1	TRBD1	TGTGCCAGCAGCACCCGGCGAGTGAAACAGGGGACCGTCAACACTGAAGCTTTCTTT	CASSTRRVKQGTVNTEAFF
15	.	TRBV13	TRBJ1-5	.	TGTGCCAGCAGCTTAGGGACAGGCTCGAATCAGCCCCAGCATTTT	CASSLGTGSNQPQHF
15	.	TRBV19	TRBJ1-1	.	TGTGCCAGTAGTATTCAGCCAGGGCCGTACACTGAAGCTTTCTTT	CASSIQPGPYTEAFF
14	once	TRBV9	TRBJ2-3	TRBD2	TGTGCCAGCAGCGCGACTAGCGGGGTAAATACGCAGTATTTT	CASSATSGVNTQYF
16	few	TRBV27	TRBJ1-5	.	TGTGCCAGCAGTATATCAGGGAGTTACGGCAATCAGCCCCAGCATTTT	CASSISGSYGNQPQHF
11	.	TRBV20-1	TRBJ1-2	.	TGCAGTGCTAGAGCAGGGGATGGCTACACCTTC	CSARAGDGYTF
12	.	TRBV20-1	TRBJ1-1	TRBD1	TGCAGTGCCCCGGACAGGGGTATTGAAGCTTTCTTT	CSAPDRGIEAFF
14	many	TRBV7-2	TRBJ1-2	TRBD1	TGTGCCAGCGTTAAGACAGGGATCGCTGATGGCTACACCTTC	CASVKTGIADGYTF
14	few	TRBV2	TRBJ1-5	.	TGTGCCAGCAAACAAGGGGCTCCCAATCAGCCCCAGCATTTT	CASKQGAPNQPQHF
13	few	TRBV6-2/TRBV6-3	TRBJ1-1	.	TGTGCCAGCAGTTACATTATTGACACTGAAGCTTTCTTT	CASSYIIDTEAFF
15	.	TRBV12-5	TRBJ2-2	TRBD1	TGTGCTAGTGGTTTCGAACAGGGGGACACCGGGGAGCTGTTTTTT	CASGFEQGDTGELFF
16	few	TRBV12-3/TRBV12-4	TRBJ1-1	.	TGTGCCAGCAGCCCGCGCCAGGTAGCGGTCAACACTGAAGCTTTCTTT	CASSPRQVAVNTEAFF
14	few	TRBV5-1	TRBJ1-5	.	TGCGCCAGCAGCTTGGGCGGAGCTGACGAGCCCCAGCATTTT	CASSLGGADEPQHF
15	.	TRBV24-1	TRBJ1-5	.	TGTGCCACCAGTGATTTAGGGCAGTTCAATCAGCCCCAGCATTTT	CATSDLGQFNQPQHF
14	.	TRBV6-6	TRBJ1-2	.	TGTGCCAGCAGTTACCTACCTGGGAACTATGGCTACACCTTC	CASSYLPGNYGYTF
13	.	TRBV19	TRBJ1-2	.	TGTGCCAGTACCAGGGGCGGGTCCTATGGCTACACCTTC	CASTRGGSYGYTF
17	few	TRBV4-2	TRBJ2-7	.	TGTGCCAGCAGCCAAGATCTGGGGGCAGGGCGTCCCTACGAGCAGTACTTC	CASSQDLGAGRPYEQYF
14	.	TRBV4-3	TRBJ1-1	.	TGCGCCAGCAGCCAGGAGACAACGAACACTGAAGCTTTCTTT	CASSQETTNTEAFF
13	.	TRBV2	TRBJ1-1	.	TGTGCCAGCATAAGAAGGGGTAGGACTGAAGCTTTCTTT	CASIRRGRTEAFF
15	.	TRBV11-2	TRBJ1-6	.	TGTGCCAGCAGCACGGGGGGTTCCTATAATTCACCCCTCCACTTT	CASSTGGSYNSPLHF
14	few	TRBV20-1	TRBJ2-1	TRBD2	TGCAGTGCTAGCACCCGGGGGGGTGTGAATGAGCAGTTCTTC	CSASTRGGVNEQFF
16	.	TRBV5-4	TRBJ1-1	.	TGTGCCAGCAGCCGGGACGGACCCTCGAAGAACACTGAAGCTTTCTTT	CASSRDGPSKNTEAFF
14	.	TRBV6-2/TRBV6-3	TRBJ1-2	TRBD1	TGTGCCAGCAGTCACCGACAGGGCTACTATGGCTACACCTTC	CASSHRQGYYGYTF
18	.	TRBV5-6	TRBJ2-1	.	TGTGCCAGCAGCTTCCTCAAAGGTAGGGGCCCTTCCTACAATGAGCAGTTCTTC	CASSFLKGRGPSYNEQFF
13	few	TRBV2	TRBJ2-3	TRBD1	TGTGCCAGTTCGACAGGGCAAACAGATACGCAGTATTTT	CASSTGQTDTQYF
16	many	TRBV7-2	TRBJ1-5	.	TGTGCCAGCAGCTTTGAATCGTACAGGGACGATCAGCCCCAGCATTTT	CASSFESYRDDQPQHF
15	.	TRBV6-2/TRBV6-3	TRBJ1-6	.	TGTGCCAGCAGTTACGGGGGACTGACCAATTCACCCCTCCACTTT	CASSYGGLTNSPLHF
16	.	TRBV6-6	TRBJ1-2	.	TGTGCCAGCAGTTACTCGACGTGGGCTAGTGGATATGGCTACACCTTC	CASSYSTWASGYGYTF
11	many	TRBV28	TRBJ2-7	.	TGTGCCAGCAGTTTACAAGACGAGCAGTACTTC	CASSLQDEQYF
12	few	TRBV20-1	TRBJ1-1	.	TGCAGTGCTGTTTACAGGGCGGCTGAAGCTTTCTTT	CSAVYRAAEAFF
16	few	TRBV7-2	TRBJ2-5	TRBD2	TGTGCCAGCAGCGCCACCCTAGCGGGGGGTCAAGAGACCCAGTACTTC	CASSATLAGGQETQYF
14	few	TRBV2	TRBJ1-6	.	TGTGCCAGCATTGGAAAGGGGGTGAATTCACCCCTCCACTTT	CASIGKGVNSPLHF
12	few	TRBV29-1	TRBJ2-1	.	TGCAGCGTTGAACACAAGTACAATGAGCAGTTCTTC	CSVEHKYNEQFF
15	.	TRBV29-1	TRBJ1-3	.	TGCAGCGTTGACGTCCTCGCCAGGACTGGAAACACCATATATTTT	CSVDVLARTGNTIYF
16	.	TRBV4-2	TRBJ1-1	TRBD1	TGTGCCAGCAGCCAAGAGGCGGGACAGGGGGCTTTTGAAGCTTACTTT	CASSQEAGQGAFEAYF
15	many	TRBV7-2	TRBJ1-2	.	TGTGCCAGCAGCTTAAGACAGTGGGGGAACTATGGCTACACCTTC	CASSLRQWGNYGYTF
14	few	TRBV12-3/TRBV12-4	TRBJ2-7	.	TGTGCCAGCAGTTTCTCCGGGGCAGGGCACGAGCAGTACTTC	CASSFSGAGHEQYF
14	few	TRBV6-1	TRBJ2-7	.	TGTGCCAGCAGTGCTACAGGGAAGCTTGGCGAGCAGTACTTC	CASSATGKLGEQYF
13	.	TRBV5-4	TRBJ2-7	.	TGTGCCAGCAGCTTGGGGACAGACTACGAGCAGTACTTC	CASSLGTDYEQYF
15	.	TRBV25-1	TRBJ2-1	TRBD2	TGTGCCAGCAGTGAACGGGGGGTCAGCCACAATGAGCAGTTCTTC	CASSERGVSHNEQFF
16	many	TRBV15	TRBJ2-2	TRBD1	TGTGCCACCAGCAGAGGGACAGGGGGTAGAGCCGGGGAGCTGTTTTTT	CATSRGTGGRAGELFF
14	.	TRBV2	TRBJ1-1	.	TGTGCCAGCAGTGAAGAGGGGCAGGACACTGAAGCTTTCTTT	CASSEEGQDTEAFF
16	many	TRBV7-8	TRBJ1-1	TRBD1	TGTGCCAGCAGCCCGGGACAGGGGGCTCGAGGCACTGAAGCTTTCTTT	CASSPGQGARGTEAFF
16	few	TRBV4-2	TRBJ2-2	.	TGTGCCAGCAGCCCCAATGGCCCACGGGGGACCGGGGAGCTGTTTTTT	CASSPNGPRGTGELFF
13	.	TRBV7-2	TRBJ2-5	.	TGTGCCAGCAGCATTAGCCTCCAAGAGACCCAGTACTTC	CASSISLQETQYF
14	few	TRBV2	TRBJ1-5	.	TGTGCCAGCAGTGAAATGAGGTCAGGGCAGCCCCAGCATTTT	CASSEMRSGQPQHF
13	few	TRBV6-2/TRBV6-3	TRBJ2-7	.	TGTGCCAGCAGTTTGATGTCCTCCTACGAGCAGTACTTC	CASSLMSSYEQYF